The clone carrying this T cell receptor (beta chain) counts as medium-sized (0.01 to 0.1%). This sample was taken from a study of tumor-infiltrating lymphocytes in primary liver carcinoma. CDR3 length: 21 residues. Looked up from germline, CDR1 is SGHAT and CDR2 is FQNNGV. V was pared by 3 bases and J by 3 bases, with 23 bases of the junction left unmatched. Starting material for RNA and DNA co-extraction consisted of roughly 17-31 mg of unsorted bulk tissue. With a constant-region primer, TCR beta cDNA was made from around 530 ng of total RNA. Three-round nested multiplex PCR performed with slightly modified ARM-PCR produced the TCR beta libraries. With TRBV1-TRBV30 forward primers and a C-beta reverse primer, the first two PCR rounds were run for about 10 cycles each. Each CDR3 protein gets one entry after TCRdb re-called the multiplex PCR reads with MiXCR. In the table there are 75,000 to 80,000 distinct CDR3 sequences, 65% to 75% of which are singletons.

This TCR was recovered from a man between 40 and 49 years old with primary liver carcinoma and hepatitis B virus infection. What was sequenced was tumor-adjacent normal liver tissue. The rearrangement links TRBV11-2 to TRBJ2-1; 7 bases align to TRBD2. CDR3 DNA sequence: TGTGCCAGCAGCTTCAAGCATGGGTTGGGGCGGGAGTGGTGGAACTACAATGAGCAGTTCTTC. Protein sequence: CASSFKHGLGREWWNYNEQFF.